A single sample is the source of the 29 T cell receptor beta chains below, sequenced in a study of cytomegalovirus exposure and HLA in healthy donors. PCR used 60 Vbeta primers and 13 Jbeta primers. Clones were read by immunoSEQ multiplex PCR, and TCRdb kept only the in-frame ones, dropping some. The data show approximately 120,000 clones, and the top ten clones hold under 1.3%. The sample taken for sequencing was PBMCs. These receptors were obtained from a man between 18 and 29 years old in good health and CMV-seronegative.

V is TRBV4-1 and J is TRBJ1-1; D gene ambiguous. Germline values: CDR1 MGHRA, CDR2 YSYEKL. Trimming took 4 bases from V and 6 from J, leaving 15 bases between them. The CDR3 consists of 14 residues. CDR3 residues: CASSPNDEGPEAFF. The CDR3 nucleotides read TGCGCCAGCAGCCCAAATGACGAGGGTCCTGAAGCTTTCTTT.

J is TRBJ1-1 and V is TRBV29-1; no firm D call. The V end lost 8 bases, the J end lost 8 bases, and 21 bases lay between the germline ends. The germline gives CDR1 SQVTM, CDR2 ANQGSEA. CDR3 length equals 13 residues. CDR3 region: CSLNPMYGEEAFF. The CDR3 DNA sequence: TGCAGCCTAAACCCTATGTATGGGGAGGAAGCTTTCTTT.

The chain couples TRBV6-5 to TRBJ1-2; D ambiguous. V was clipped by 2 bases and J by 7 bases, with 17 bases between them. The CDR3 totals 15 residues. Per germline, CDR1 MNHEY and CDR2 SVGAGI. CDR3 coding DNA: TGTGCCAGCAGTTACCAAACGCTCCATCAGGCTGGCTACACCTTC. Translated: CASSYQTLHQAGYTF.

J is TRBJ2-7 and V is TRBV5-4; 7 bases match TRBD1. The CDR3 extends over 15 amino acids. The germline V gene has CDR1 SGHNT and CDR2 YYREEE (reference sequence). Trimming cost V 0 bases and J 1 base; bases outside gene matches: 4. The CDR3 protein is CASSLEGGKSYEQYF. For the CDR3, the DNA is TGTGCCAGCAGCTTGGAAGGGGGCAAATCCTACGAGCAGTACTTC. Together with reference TRBV5-4 and TRBJ2-7, the CDR3 gives the full variable domain: ETGVTQSPTHLIKTRGQQVTLRCSSQSGHNTVSWYQQALGQGPQFIFQYYREEENGRGNFPPRFSGLQFPNYSSELNVNALELDDSALYLCASSLEGGKSYEQYFGPGTRLTVT.

The V and J genes are TRBV9 and TRBJ2-7; 11 nucleotides match TRBD2. Germline V gene lookup returns CDR1 SGDLS and CDR2 YYNGEE. Losses at the gene ends were 2 bases for V and 3 bases for J; bases not matched to a gene: 10. This CDR3 has 17 residues. DNA of the CDR3: TGTGCCAGCAGCGTCGGACTAGCGGGCTTGGGGTTCTACGAGCAGTACTTC. Translated: CASSVGLAGLGFYEQYF. The variable domain in full, with the rest retrieved from reference TRBV9 and TRBJ2-7, is DSGVTQTPKHLITATGQRVTLRCSPRSGDLSVYWYQQSLDQGLQFLIQYYNGEERAKGNILERFSAQQFPDLHSELNLSSLELGDSALYFCASSVGLAGLGFYEQYFGPGTRLTVT.

V is TRBV18 and J is TRBJ2-5; TRBD2 matches at 8 bases. The J call may be faulty, since TRBJ2-7 better matches the DNA end. Germline V gene lookup returns CDR1 KGHSH and CDR2 LQKENI. The CDR3 spans 16 residues. CDR3 bases: TGTGCCAGCTCACCACGACTAGGCGGGAGGTTGGGCGAGCAGTACTTC. It codes for CASSPRLGGRLGEQYF.

The J gene is TRBJ2-7, the V gene TRBV5-1, with TRBD2 as a possible D gene (6 bases). From germline, CDR1 is SGHRS and CDR2 YFSETQ. Trimming removed 5 bases from V and 5 bases from J, with 11 bases in between. CDR3 length: 12 amino acids. The CDR3 is CASRRERHEQYF. CDR3 nucleotide sequence: TGCGCCAGCAGACGGGAGCGCCACGAGCAGTACTTC.

The rearrangement joins TRBV5-1 to TRBJ1-2; 7 bases align to TRBD1. Losses at the gene ends were 4 bases for V and 9 bases for J; bases not matched to a gene: 18. Germline CDR1 reads SGHRS; CDR2 reads YFSETQ. CDR3 size: 16 residues. CDR3 residues: CASSVNPGQSMLSYTF. CDR3 bases: TGCGCCAGCAGCGTAAACCCGGGACAGAGTATGTTGAGCTACACCTTC.

The chain employs TRBV5-4 and TRBJ2-1, with 7 bases that match TRBD1. Per the germline V gene, CDR1 is SGHNT and CDR2 is YYREEE (reference sequence). This CDR3 comprises 13 residues. After removal of 6 bases from V and 8 bases from J, the junction contained 8 bases not matched to a gene. CDR3 sequence: CASNRQGYYEQFF. The CDR3 coding sequence is TGTGCCAGCAACCGACAGGGTTACTATGAGCAGTTCTTC.

The genes are TRBV5-5 and TRBJ1-2; TRBD1 aligns across 9 bases. The V and J ends lost 0 bases and 5 bases, in that order; junction bases with no gene match: 2. CDR3 size: 14 residues. Germline CDR1 is SGHKS and CDR2 is YYEKEE (reference sequence). The CDR3 reads CASSLEGTGYGYTF. The CDR3 DNA follows: TGTGCCAGCAGCTTGGAGGGGACAGGGTATGGCTACACCTTC.

The gene calls are TRBV6-4 and TRBJ2-2; no clear D gene. The CDR3 runs to 13 residues. V gave up 5 bases and J gave up 1 base, with 5 bases separating them. In germline, CDR1 is MRHNA, CDR2 SNTAGT. The CDR3 protein is CASSRQNTGELFF. The CDR3 DNA is TGTGCCAGCAGTAGACAGAACACCGGGGAGCTGTTTTTT.

This sequence joins TRBV5-1 and TRBJ1-1; a weak D match, TRBD1 (5 bases). The CDR3 has 13 amino acids. V lost 1 base to trimming and J lost 7 bases, with 11 bases between them. Germline V gene data show CDR1 as SGHRS and CDR2 as YFSETQ. This CDR3 is CASSLMDMGEAFF. Written as DNA, the CDR3 is TGCGCCAGCAGCTTGATGGACATGGGTGAAGCTTTCTTT.

This chain links TRBV7-2 with TRBJ2-7, with 11 bases aligning to TRBD2. This CDR3 is 15 amino acids long. The trim removed 4 bases at V and 7 bases at J, leaving 9 bases unmatched. Looked up from germline, CDR1 is SGHTA and CDR2 is FQGNSA. The CDR3 DNA reads TGTGCCAGCAGCTCCCTACCCAGACTAGCGGGGGAGCAGTACTTC. This translates into CASSSLPRLAGEQYF.

This chain uses TRBV6-4 with TRBJ2-3; 14 positions agree with TRBD2. V shed 6 bases, J shed 5 bases, and the junction held 4 bases outside the gene matches. The length of the CDR3 is 15 residues. Germline assignment: CDR1 MRHNA and CDR2 SNTAGT. CDR3 nucleotides: TGTGCCAGCAGAAAAGGGACTAGCGGGGGAGATACGCAGTATTTT. Translated: CASRKGTSGGDTQYF.

V usage is TRBV2 and J usage is TRBJ1-5, with unresolved D. This CDR3 has 14 amino acids. Germline V CDR1 and CDR2: SNHLY, FYNNEI. The V gene lost 8 bases and the J gene lost 0 bases, with 11 bases spanning the gap. The CDR3 nucleotides are TGTGCCAGCCTTGAGGGTGATAGCAATCAGCCCCAGCATTTT. Its protein product is CASLEGDSNQPQHF.

This chain links TRBV4-2 with TRBJ2-7, with TRBD2 matching over 12 bases. Per the germline V gene, CDR1 is LGHNA and CDR2 is YNFKEQ. The CDR3 covers 15 residues. Trimming removed 0 bases from V and 4 bases from J; junction bases left unmatched: 1. CDR3 amino acids: CASSQDLAGGYEQYF. CDR3 sequence (DNA): TGTGCCAGCAGCCAAGATCTAGCGGGGGGGTACGAGCAGTACTTC.

The CDR3 protein is CASSQFRENTGELFF. The DNA of the CDR3 is TGCGCCAGCAGCCAATTCAGGGAGAACACCGGGGAGCTGTTTTTT. The rearrangement links TRBV4-1 to TRBJ2-2, with TRBD1 as a possible D gene (5 bases). The ends were cut back, 2 bases at V and 1 base at J, with 8 bases in the middle. The V gene's germline CDR1 is MGHRA and CDR2 YSYEKL. CDR3 length equals 15 residues.

The chain employs TRBV6-1 and TRBJ2-7, with D maybe TRBD1 (6 bases). V was trimmed by 0 bases and J by 2 bases, leaving 11 bases between them. CDR1 and CDR2 from the germline V gene are MNHNS and SASEGT. The CDR3 totals 15 residues. The DNA for the CDR3 is TGTGCCAGCAGTGAAGCGCAGGGGCAGCCCTACGAGCAGTACTTC. The encoded protein is CASSEAQGQPYEQYF.

The chain has TRBV7-6 and TRBJ1-1; possible D gene TRBD1, 5 bases. CDR3 size: 15 residues. Trimming took off 6 bases at V and 1 base at J, with 15 bases between the two ends. Germline V gene sequence: CDR1 SGHVS, CDR2 FNYEAQ. The CDR3 region is CASREAGQGNTEAFF. The CDR3 nucleotides are TGTGCCAGCAGAGAAGCGGGGCAGGGGAACACTGAAGCTTTCTTT.

The chain couples TRBV15 to TRBJ2-5; 10 bases map to TRBD2. V gave up 5 bases and J gave up 4 bases; unmatched junction bases: 7. Germline V gene lookup returns CDR1 LNHNV and CDR2 YYDKDF (reference sequence). There are 15 residues in the CDR3. The DNA for the CDR3 is TGTGCCACCAGCGGTAGGACTAGCGGAGGAGAGACCCAGTACTTC. Its protein is CATSGRTSGGETQYF.

The chain joins TRBV9 to TRBJ2-1; a possible D gene is TRBD2 (6 bases). Germline assignment: CDR1 SGDLS and CDR2 YYNGEE. The CDR3 is made up of 13 amino acids. V was trimmed by 2 bases and J by 8 bases, leaving 11 bases between them. CDR3 nucleotides: TGTGCCAGCAGCGTGGCATGGGGGGATGAGCAGTTCTTC. Translating it yields CASSVAWGDEQFF.

The chain carries TRBV10-3 and TRBJ1-1, with 7 bases matching TRBD1. V shed 5 bases and J 2 bases; nucleotides not matched to a gene: 5. The CDR3 spans 14 residues. Germline CDR1 ENHRY, CDR2 SYGVKD. The CDR3 protein is CAISTGTANTEAFF. The CDR3 DNA reads as TGTGCCATCAGTACCGGGACAGCAAACACTGAAGCTTTCTTT.

This sequence joins TRBV29-1 and TRBJ1-1; perhaps TRBD1 as D (6 bases). The germline CDR1 and CDR2 sequences are SQVTM and ANQGSEA. V was clipped by 6 bases and J by 8 bases, with 10 bases between them. The CDR3 covers 10 residues. This chain's CDR3 is CSVRTVEAFF. In DNA, the CDR3 is TGCAGCGTGAGGACAGTAGAAGCTTTCTTT.

The chain is built from TRBV4-1 and TRBJ2-2; 8 bases are shared with TRBD2. The germline V gene has CDR1 MGHRA and CDR2 YSYEKL. This CDR3 contains 18 residues. V lost 1 base, J lost 4 bases, and 11 bases stayed unmatched. CDR3 in DNA: TGCGCCAGCAGCCAAGTTTTGACGGGGGGGGGCGCCACCGGGGAGCTGTTTTTT. Translating gives CASSQVLTGGGATGELFF.

The chain has TRBV7-2 and TRBJ2-5, with D perhaps TRBD2 (5 bases). CDR3 length: 15 amino acids. From germline, CDR1 is SGHTA and CDR2 FQGNSA. V was shortened by 1 base and J by 1 base, with 10 bases between the two germline ends. In DNA form, the CDR3 reads TGTGCCAGCAGCTTAGATATACGGGGCCAAGAGACCCAGTACTTC. The encoded protein is CASSLDIRGQETQYF.

Comments on this clone: Other nucleotide sequences from this sample produce the same CDR3. V and J are TRBV7-2 and TRBJ2-5; 15 bases align to TRBD2. The germline V gene has CDR1 SGHTA and CDR2 FQGNSA. The junction had 0 bases not matched to a gene; V was cut back by 3 bases and J by 1 base. This CDR3 region has 16 residues. CDR3 nucleotide sequence: TGTGCCAGCAGCTTGGGACTAGCGGGGGGCCAAGAGACCCAGTACTTC. It specifies CASSLGLAGGQETQYF.

This chain joins TRBV7-2 and TRBJ1-5; 7 bases match TRBD1. This CDR3 is built from 15 residues. Trimming took 5 bases from V and 5 from J; bases not matched to a gene: 9. Looked up from germline, CDR1 is SGHTA and CDR2 is FQGNSA. The CDR3 loop is CASSVGWDRDQPQHF. Here the CDR3 DNA reads TGTGCCAGCAGCGTAGGTTGGGACAGAGATCAGCCCCAGCATTTT.

The chain combines TRBV6-1 with TRBJ2-5; a possible D gene is TRBD1 (5 bases). The CDR3 runs 14 residues. Trimming took off 2 bases at V and 2 bases at J, with 9 bases between the two ends. CDR1 and CDR2 (germline): MNHNS, SASEGT. The CDR3 coding sequence is TGTGCCAGCAGTGAACTCCAGGGTCAAGAGACCCAGTACTTC. It specifies CASSELQGQETQYF.

The CDR3 DNA is TGCAGCGTTGAAAGGGGATTGGGGGGAGGGGAGCAGTACTTC. It is translated as CSVERGLGGGEQYF. This chain joins TRBV29-1 and TRBJ2-7, with 7 positions matching TRBD2. After removal of 2 bases from V and 7 bases from J, the junction contained 11 bases not matched to a gene. Germline assignment: CDR1 SQVTM and CDR2 ANQGSEA. This CDR3 is 14 amino acids long.